This T cell receptor beta chain was identified in a study of cytomegalovirus exposure and HLA in healthy donors. Study-wide points: A later look showed TCR association rates differing by HLA locus, highest for DRB1 and lowest for HLA-C.

This cohort consisted of healthy bone marrow donors. Donors sampled were nominally healthy, though unrecorded immune exposures were likely. 13 Jbeta primers and 60 Vbeta primers were used for the PCR. Only in-frame clones appear in the TCRdb table, and some are missing; sequencing was by immunoSEQ multiplex PCR. The table has about 150,000 clones, over 60% seen once. For this clone: What it recognizes is unknown.

Germline CDR1 SGHRS, CDR2 YFSETQ. CDR3 length equals 15 residues. V was pared by 4 bases and J by 4 bases, with 5 bases of the junction left unmatched. This receptor was identified in a woman in her sixties or seventies in good health and CMV-seronegative. Sequencing used PBMCs. This chain links TRBV5-1 with TRBJ2-1; TRBD2 matches 10 bases. The CDR3 DNA follows: TGCGCCAGCAGCGTCGGGACTAGCGAGTACAATGAGCAGTTCTTC. It encodes CASSVGTSEYNEQFF.